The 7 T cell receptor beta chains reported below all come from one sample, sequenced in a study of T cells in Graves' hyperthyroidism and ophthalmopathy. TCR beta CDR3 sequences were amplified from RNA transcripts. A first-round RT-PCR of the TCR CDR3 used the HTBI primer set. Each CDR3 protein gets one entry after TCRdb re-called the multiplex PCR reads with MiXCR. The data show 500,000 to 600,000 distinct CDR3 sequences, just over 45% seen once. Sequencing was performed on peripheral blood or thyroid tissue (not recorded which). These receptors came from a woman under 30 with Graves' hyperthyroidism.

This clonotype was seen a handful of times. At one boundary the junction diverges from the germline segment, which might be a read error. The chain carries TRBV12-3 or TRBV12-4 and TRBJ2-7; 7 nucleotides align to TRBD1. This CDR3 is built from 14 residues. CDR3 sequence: CASSETGTSYGQYF. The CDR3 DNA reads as TGTGCCAGCAGCGAGACAGGGACCTCCTACGGGCAGTACTTC.

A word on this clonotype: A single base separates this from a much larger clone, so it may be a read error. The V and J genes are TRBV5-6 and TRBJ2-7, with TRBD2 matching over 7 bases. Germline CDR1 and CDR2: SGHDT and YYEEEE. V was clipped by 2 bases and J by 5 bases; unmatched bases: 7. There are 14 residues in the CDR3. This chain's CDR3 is CASSFTSATHEQYF. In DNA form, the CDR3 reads TGTGCCAGCAGCTTTACTAGCGCTACCCACGAGCAGTACTTC. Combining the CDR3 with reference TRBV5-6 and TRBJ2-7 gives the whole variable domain DAGVTQSPTHLIKTRGQQVTLRCSPKSGHDTVSWYQQALGQGPQFIFQYYEEEERQRGNFPDRFSGHQFPNYSSELNVNALLLGDSALYLCASSFTSATHEQYFGPGTRLTVT.

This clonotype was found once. For the CDR3, the DNA is TGTGCCAGCAGTCACAGGGATGAGCAGCCCCAGCATTTT. Protein product: CASSHRDEQPQHF. The rearrangement uses TRBV2 and TRBJ1-5, with TRBD1 as a possible D gene (6 bases). Trimming stripped 5 bases from V and 7 bases from J, with 12 bases between. From germline, CDR1 is SNHLY and CDR2 FYNNEI. The CDR3 runs to 13 residues.

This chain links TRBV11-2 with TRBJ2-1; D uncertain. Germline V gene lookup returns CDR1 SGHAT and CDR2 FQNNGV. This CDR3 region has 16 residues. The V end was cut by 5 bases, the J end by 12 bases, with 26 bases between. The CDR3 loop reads CASSTEAPSVTWGQFF. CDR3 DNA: TGTGCCAGCAGCACCGAGGCCCCATCCGTTACCTGGGGGCAGTTCTTC.

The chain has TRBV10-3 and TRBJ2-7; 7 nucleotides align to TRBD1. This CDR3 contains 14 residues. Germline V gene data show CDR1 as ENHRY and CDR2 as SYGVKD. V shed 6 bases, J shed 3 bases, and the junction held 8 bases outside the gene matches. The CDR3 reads CAIRPGQTHYEQYF. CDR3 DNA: TGTGCCATCAGGCCGGGACAGACACACTACGAGCAGTACTTC.

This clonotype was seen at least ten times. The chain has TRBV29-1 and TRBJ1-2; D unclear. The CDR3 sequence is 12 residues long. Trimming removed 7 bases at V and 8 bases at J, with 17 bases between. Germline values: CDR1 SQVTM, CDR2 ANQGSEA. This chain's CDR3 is CSAGSQARGYTF. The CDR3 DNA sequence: TGCAGCGCGGGGAGCCAGGCTAGGGGCTACACCTTC.

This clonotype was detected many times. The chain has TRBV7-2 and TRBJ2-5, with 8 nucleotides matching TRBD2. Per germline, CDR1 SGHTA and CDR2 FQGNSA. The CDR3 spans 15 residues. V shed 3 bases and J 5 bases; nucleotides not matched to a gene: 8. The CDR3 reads CASSFGAGGEETQYF. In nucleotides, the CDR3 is TGTGCCAGCAGCTTCGGGGCGGGAGGAGAGGAGACCCAGTACTTC.